The 3 T cell receptor beta chains presented below share a single source sample, sequenced in a study of post-analysis software for immune sequencing data. These TCRs' antigens remain unknown. Carried by the TCR beta cDNA libraries were unique molecular identifiers. TCRdb independently ran MiXCR on the PCR reads; one entry per CDR3 protein. The sample has 400,000 to 500,000 distinct CDR3 sequences; 39% are singletons. Study observations and caveats: Higher frequency in patients than in controls was seen for roughly five TRBV segments, with TRBV5-6, TRBV5-1 and TRBV20-1 among them.

Sequencing was performed on blood. Source of these receptors: a girl aged 2 to 10 with multiple sclerosis.

CDR3 sequence (DNA): TGTGCCAGCAGGGACAGCGCGAACACTGAAGCTTTCTTT. It specifies CASRDSANTEAFF. The chain couples TRBV6-2 or TRBV6-3 to TRBJ1-1, with D tentatively TRBD1 (6 bases). The CDR3 contains 13 residues. Trimming left V 6 bases short and J 1 base short, with 9 bases between. Germline V gives CDR1 MNHEY, CDR2 SVGEGT.

The J gene is TRBJ1-1, the V gene TRBV9; a weak D match, TRBD1 (5 bases). Germline CDR1 reads SGDLS; CDR2 reads YYNGEE. V lost 1 base, J lost 0 bases, and 16 bases lay in between. The CDR3 covers 17 residues. The CDR3 region has the DNA TGTGCCAGCAGCGTAAGCCGGGACCCCAATCTGAACACTGAAGCTTTCTTT. Its translation is CASSVSRDPNLNTEAFF.

The J gene is TRBJ2-4, the V gene TRBV3-1, with 9 bases aligning to TRBD1. The J call may be incorrect, as the DNA end agrees better with TRBJ2-7. This CDR3 contains 15 residues. Germline-derived CDR1 and CDR2 are LGHDT and YNNKEL (reference sequence). CDR3 in amino acids: CASSHRDRVRDEQYF. CDR3 bases: TGTGCCAGCAGCCATCGGGACAGGGTTCGCGACGAGCAGTACTTC.